The clone carrying this T cell receptor (beta chain) has just a few counts. The data were taken from a study of regulatory T cells in long-lasting Graves disease. This CDR3 has 18 residues. CDR1 and CDR2 from the germline V gene are MNHEY and SVGEGT. J was trimmed by 2 bases and V by 2 bases; bases with no gene match: 9. HTBI primers from iRepertoire and Arm-PCR of CDR3 regions yielded the TCR beta libraries. TCRdb processed the multiplex PCR reads anew with MiXCR; each CDR3 protein has one entry. The table shows about half a million distinct CDR3 sequences, with about 22% occurring only once. Time point here: persistent/refractory GD, antithyroid drugs over 5 years with positive TRAb. RNA extracted from PBMCs served as the sequencing template.

The J gene is TRBJ1-6, the V gene TRBV6-2 or TRBV6-3; TRBD1 aligns across 7 bases. Here the sequenced sample was peripheral blood mononuclear cells (PBMCs), taken when the disease was refractory, from a patient treated with antithyroid drugs. The TCR comes from a female donor with Graves disease. The CDR3 sequence: CASSYPPSQGAYNSPLHF. In DNA, the CDR3 is TGTGCCAGCAGTTACCCCCCTTCGCAGGGGGCCTATAATTCACCCCTCCACTTT.